These 24 T cell receptor beta chains came from one sample sequenced in a study of vaccination and CD4 T cells after COVID-19. Treatment described: approximately 9-day PBMC culture with coronavirus spike peptide pools or control peptides (ViraFEST assay). For these TCRs, the target antigens are not known. Sequencing of cultured CD4+ T cell DNA used the Oncomine TCR Beta short-read assay. Using its own MiXCR run on the PCR reads, TCRdb lists one record per CDR3 protein. The sample carries over 15,000 distinct CDR3 sequences, about 45% recorded once. Specimen: CD4+ T cells from blood, cultured in vitro, collected after SARS-CoV-2 vaccination. Source of these receptors: a human donor who had recovered from COVID-19.

This clonotype has just a few counts. The chain employs TRBV28 and TRBJ1-4; D is ambiguous. CDR3 size: 13 residues. Germline CDR1 reads MDHEN; CDR2 reads SYDVKM. Trimming pared 3 bases from V and 8 bases from J, leaving 10 bases between. The CDR3 loop is CASSFLPQEKLFF. For the CDR3, the DNA is TGTGCCAGCAGTTTCTTGCCGCAGGAAAAACTGTTTTTT.

This chain joins TRBV3-1 and TRBJ1-5; no clear D. The CDR3 is made up of 13 amino acids. CDR1 and CDR2 (germline): LGHDT, YNNKEL (reference sequence). Trimming removed 3 bases at V and 7 bases at J, with 10 bases between. The CDR3 is CASSQWIDQPQHF. The CDR3 DNA reads TGTGCCAGCAGCCAGTGGATAGACCAGCCCCAGCATTTT.

This clonotype turned up a few times. The chain employs TRBV2 and TRBJ2-7, with 7 positions matching TRBD1. CDR1 is SNHLY, CDR2 FYNNEI, per germline. The CDR3 has 14 residues. Unmatched junction bases numbered 5, after V lost 6 bases and J lost 0 bases. The CDR3 region is CASRPDRFSYEQYF. For the CDR3, the DNA is TGTGCCAGCAGGCCGGACAGGTTCTCCTACGAGCAGTACTTC.

This clonotype was seen a few times. The chain couples TRBV6-2 or TRBV6-3 to TRBJ1-2; TRBD1 matches at 11 bases. The CDR3 runs 15 residues. Germline V gives CDR1 MNHEY, CDR2 SVGEGT. V shed 9 bases and J 0 bases; nucleotides not matched to a gene: 6. The CDR3 sequence is CASGTGGEANYGYTF. The CDR3 nucleotides read TGTGCCAGTGGGACAGGGGGAGAAGCTAACTATGGCTACACCTTC.

The CDR3 nucleotides are TGTGCCAGCACACAACTTCTACAGGGCTACGAGCAGTACTTC. It translates to CASTQLLQGYEQYF. The V call is TRBV6-1, the J call TRBJ2-7; D is possibly TRBD1 (6 bases). There are 14 residues in the CDR3. Germline V CDR1 and CDR2: MNHNS, SASEGT. The germline V and J ends were trimmed by 7 bases and 3 bases, with 16 bases remaining between them.

J is TRBJ2-3 and V is TRBV7-2, with D maybe TRBD1 (5 bases). This CDR3 contains 12 residues. V was pared by 5 bases and J by 9 bases, with 12 bases between. Germline CDR1 is SGHTA and CDR2 is FQGNSA. This CDR3 is CASSATRETQYF. The CDR3 coding sequence is TGTGCCAGCAGCGCCACCAGGGAAACGCAGTATTTT.

The sample holds a few counts of this clonotype. The chain is built from TRBV20-1 and TRBJ2-5, with 13 bases that match TRBD2. CDR1 DFQATT and CDR2 SNEGSKA come from the germline V gene (reference sequence). The CDR3 runs to 15 residues. V was pared by 2 bases and J by 4 bases, with 4 bases of the junction left unmatched. CDR3 DNA sequence: TGCAGTGCTAGAACTAGCGGGGGGGGGATAGAGACCCAGTACTTC. Translation gives CSARTSGGGIETQYF.

V gene TRBV25-1 combines with J gene TRBJ2-2; 7 bases fit TRBD2. V lost 6 bases and J lost 6; bases outside the gene matches: 10. In germline, CDR1 is MGHDK, CDR2 SYGVNS. CDR3 length: 15 amino acids. The DNA of the CDR3 is TGTGCCAGCAGCCCCTTGCGGGAGACCTCCGGGGAGCTGTTTTTT. Its protein product is CASSPLRETSGELFF.

This clonotype was seen a handful of times. V usage is TRBV19 and J usage is TRBJ2-3, with D possibly TRBD2 on 6 matching bases. Germline V gives CDR1 LNHDA, CDR2 SQIVND (reference sequence). Trimming removed 7 bases from V and 0 bases from J, with 11 bases in between. This CDR3 region has 14 residues. The DNA of the CDR3 is TGTGCCAGTAAGTGGACTACTAGCACAGATACGCAGTATTTT. It translates to CASKWTTSTDTQYF.

The rearrangement joins TRBV6-2 or TRBV6-3 to TRBJ2-1, with 10 bases lining up with TRBD2. The J segment lost 8 bases and the V segment lost 4 bases, leaving 5 bases of the junction unmatched. The CDR3 covers 14 residues. Germline CDR1 and CDR2: MNHEY and SVGEGT. The CDR3 is CASSLAGGLDEQFF. In nucleotides, the CDR3 is TGTGCCAGCAGTTTAGCGGGAGGCCTGGATGAGCAGTTCTTC.

The chain couples TRBV6-1 to TRBJ2-4; D unresolved. This CDR3 is built from 17 residues. CDR1 is MNHNS and CDR2 is SASEGT in the germline V gene. V lost 4 bases and J lost 4, with 20 bases in between. DNA of the CDR3: TGTGCCAGCAGTGTCTTTAGGTCTTCGGCCCAAAAAAACATTCAGTACTTC. This gives the protein CASSVFRSSAQKNIQYF.

V and J are TRBV6-4 and TRBJ1-2; D uncertain. In germline, CDR1 is MRHNA, CDR2 SNTAGT. The V end lost 2 bases, the J end lost 4 bases, and 8 bases lay between the germline ends. The CDR3 covers 13 residues. The CDR3 sequence: CASSDGDGYGYTF. The CDR3 DNA reads TGTGCCAGCAGTGACGGTGACGGCTATGGCTACACCTTC.

This clonotype was seen a handful of times. The J gene is TRBJ2-2, the V gene TRBV6-2 or TRBV6-3; 13 bases fit TRBD2. The ends lost 6 bases at V and 5 bases at J; junction bases unmatched: 3. The CDR3 is made up of 15 amino acids. Germline V gene sequence: CDR1 MNHEY, CDR2 SVGEGT. The CDR3: CASSPGLAGTGELFF. CDR3 in DNA: TGTGCCAGCAGCCCGGGACTAGCGGGGACCGGGGAGCTGTTTTTT.

J is TRBJ1-2 and V is TRBV5-6, with D possibly being TRBD1 (5 bases). Germline V gene sequence: CDR1 SGHDT, CDR2 YYEEEE. V dropped 0 bases and J dropped 0 bases, with 9 bases sitting between them. The CDR3 length is 15 residues. CDR3 region: CASSLGDRANYGYTF. CDR3 DNA: TGTGCCAGCAGCTTGGGAGACAGAGCTAACTATGGCTACACCTTC.

J is TRBJ2-7 and V is TRBV6-4; no clear D gene. V was shortened by 5 bases and J by 7 bases, with 6 bases between the two germline ends. In germline, CDR1 is MRHNA, CDR2 SNTAGT. The CDR3 consists of 10 residues. CDR3 residues: CASSLGEQYF. DNA of the CDR3: TGTGCCAGCAGTCTGGGGGAGCAGTACTTC.

This clonotype occurred a few times. The chain has TRBV6-5 and TRBJ1-5, with TRBD1 as a possible D gene (5 bases). Trimming removed 0 bases from V and 4 bases from J, with 19 bases in between. The germline CDR1 and CDR2 sequences are MNHEY and SVGAGI. The CDR3 contains 18 residues. The CDR3 DNA follows: TGTGCCAGCAGTTACTCCCCGGGCAGGGCATTTCGGAATCAGCCCCAGCATTTT. Translating gives CASSYSPGRAFRNQPQHF.

The chain has TRBV12-3 or TRBV12-4 and TRBJ2-1, with 7 bases matching TRBD1. The CDR3 is 11 residues long. The V and J ends lost 6 bases and 15 bases, in that order; junction bases with no gene match: 8. CDR3 bases: TGTGCCAGCAGGTTAAAGGGGGCAGGGTTCTTC. Translating it yields CASRLKGAGFF.

This sequence joins TRBV7-6 and TRBJ2-5; D might be TRBD2 (6 bases). Looked up from germline, CDR1 is SGHVS and CDR2 is FNYEAQ. V was cut by 1 base and J by 6 bases, with 15 bases left in between. The CDR3 is made up of 15 amino acids. The CDR3: CASSLERTEGKTQYF. As DNA, the CDR3 is TGTGCCAGCAGCTTAGAACGAACGGAGGGAAAGACCCAGTACTTC.

The V and J genes are TRBV7-6 and TRBJ2-1; 9 nucleotides agree with TRBD2. Germline V gene sequence: CDR1 SGHVS, CDR2 FNYEAQ. V lost 5 bases and J lost 6; bases outside the gene matches: 8. The CDR3 spans 15 residues. The chain's CDR3 is CASSDYGLASNEQFF. The CDR3 nucleotides read TGTGCCAGCAGCGACTACGGACTAGCGTCCAATGAGCAGTTCTTC.

In this sample, this clonotype turned up a few times. The gene calls are TRBV6-4 and TRBJ2-2; 8 bases match TRBD2. Germline values: CDR1 MRHNA, CDR2 SNTAGT. Losses at the gene ends were 2 bases for V and 4 bases for J; bases not matched to a gene: 0. The length of the CDR3 is 14 residues. For the CDR3, the DNA is TGTGCCAGCAGTGACGGACTAGCCACCGGGGAGCTGTTTTTT. Its translation is CASSDGLATGELFF.

Judged by abundance, this clonotype is medium-sized. This sequence joins TRBV18 and TRBJ2-3, with D tentatively TRBD1 (6 bases). This CDR3 has 15 residues. Germline loops: CDR1 KGHSH, CDR2 LQKENI. V lost 6 bases to trimming and J lost 4 bases, with 17 bases between them. CDR3 in DNA: TGTGCCAGCTCCCCGTCAGGGGCGGGCGCAGATACGCAGTATTTT. It codes for CASSPSGAGADTQYF.

This sequence joins TRBV7-6 and TRBJ2-5; D not resolved. Per germline, CDR1 SGHVS and CDR2 FNYEAQ. Trimming removed 5 bases from V and 4 bases from J, with 8 bases in between. The CDR3 sequence is 12 residues long. The DNA for the CDR3 is TGTGCCAGCAGCAAGGCGCGAGAGACCCAGTACTTC. Protein sequence: CASSKARETQYF.

In its sample, this clonotype was seen a few times. The chain carries TRBV15 and TRBJ2-5; D is perhaps TRBD1 or TRBD2 (5 bases each). CDR3 length: 20 amino acids. The ends were cut back, 0 bases at V and 2 bases at J, with 25 bases in the middle. CDR1 LNHNV and CDR2 YYDKDF come from the germline V gene (reference sequence). CDR3 residues: CATSRDLNRLLRGEQETQYF. Here the CDR3 DNA reads TGTGCCACCAGCAGAGATTTGAATCGGCTCCTGAGGGGCGAACAAGAGACCCAGTACTTC.

This clonotype was observed a handful of times. This chain joins TRBV20-1 and TRBJ1-5; D remains unclear. The CDR3 runs 13 residues. With 1 base removed from V and 6 bases from J, the gap between germline ends came to 10 bases. CDR1 and CDR2 from the germline V gene are DFQATT and SNEGSKA (reference sequence). As DNA, the CDR3 is TGCAGTGCTAGAGGGTCAGAGGCTCAGCCCCAGCATTTT. Translated: CSARGSEAQPQHF.